This is a list of T cell receptor beta chains from one sample in a study of PD-1 blockade in classical Hodgkin lymphoma. TCRdb's table, derived via immunoSEQ multiplex PCR, lists solely in-frame clones and lacks some. The sample yields 900 or so clones, roughly nine tenths seen once. The source material was CD4+ T cells from blood, sampled at baseline. These receptors originate from a human donor with classical Hodgkin lymphoma. Each CDR3 is given with its conserved first and last residue. A D gene is named only where the DNA matches it firmly. Where a row states a size, it is once, few, many or the class of an expanded clone; other rows omit it.

TRBJ2-4 | NA | TRBV7-3 | NA | CASSLAWQGDIQYF | TGTGCCAGCAGCTTAGCGTGGCAGGGAGACATTCAGTACTTC
TRBJ1-2 | NA | TRBV2 | NA | CASSERKGIANYGYTF | TGTGCCAGCAGTGAAAGGAAAGGGATAGCTAACTATGGCTACACCTTC
TRBJ1-1 | NA | TRBV2 | NA | CASMGPAMNTEAFF | TGTGCCAGCATGGGGCCAGCGATGAACACTGAAGCTTTCTTT
TRBJ2-2 | once | TRBV18 | TRBD2 | CASSPLSGMAGAGELFF | TGTGCCAGCTCACCACTCAGCGGGATGGCCGGGGCCGGGGAGCTGTTTTTT
TRBJ1-2 | NA | TRBV2 | NA | CASSPDSGNYGYTF | TGTGCCAGCAGTCCCGATTCCGGTAACTATGGCTACACCTTC
TRBJ2-1 | NA | TRBV6-5 | TRBD2 | CASTDPGGGDNEQFF | TGTGCCAGCACTGACCCGGGTGGGGGGGACAATGAGCAGTTCTTC
TRBJ1-3 | once | TRBV18 | NA | CASSPRESSGNTIYF | TGTGCCAGCTCCCCCAGGGAGTCCTCTGGAAACACCATATATTTT
TRBJ1-1 | NA | TRBV7-8 | NA | CASSTRVGTEAFF | TGTGCCAGCAGCACCAGGGTGGGCACTGAAGCTTTCTTT
TRBJ2-7 | NA | TRBV2 | TRBD2 | CASSENLLAGGGRYEQYF | TGTGCCAGCAGTGAAAATCTGCTAGCGGGGGGTGGTAGGTACGAGCAGTACTTC
TRBJ2-2 | NA | TRBV19 | TRBD2 | CASSTLLSLAGGRGTGELFF | TGTGCCAGTAGTACCCTCCTATCCCTAGCGGGGGGGCGAGGGACCGGGGAGCTGTTTTTT
TRBJ1-3 | NA | TRBV6-5 | TRBD1 | CASSKQGEGGNTIYF | TGTGCCAGCAGTAAACAGGGGGAAGGTGGAAACACCATATATTTT
TRBJ2-3 | NA | TRBV2 | NA | CASSVALGTDTQYF | TGTGCCAGCAGTGTGGCACTGGGCACAGATACGCAGTATTTT
TRBJ2-1 | NA | TRBV7-6 | NA | CASSLVQTAVAVQFF | TGTGCCAGCAGCTTAGTTCAGACAGCGGTAGCGGTGCAGTTCTTC
TRBJ2-7 | NA | TRBV14 | NA | CASSSQPYEQYF | TGTGCCAGCAGCAGCCAGCCCTACGAGCAGTACTTC
TRBJ1-5 | NA | TRBV6-1 | TRBD1 | CASSGGQGWPPQHF | TGTGCCAGCAGTGGGGGACAGGGGTGGCCGCCCCAGCATTTT
TRBJ2-3 | NA | TRBV5-8 | NA | CASSPGTFLPRPTDTQYF | TGTGCCAGCAGCCCCGGGACATTCCTCCCGCGTCCCACAGATACGCAGTATTTT
TRBJ2-1 | NA | TRBV5-1 | TRBD2 | CASSLWAGGPNEQFF | TGCGCCAGCAGCTTGTGGGCGGGAGGGCCCAATGAGCAGTTCTTC
TRBJ2-3 | NA | TRBV5-4 | TRBD1 | CASSLEGGSTDTQYF | TGTGCCAGCAGCTTGGAAGGGGGCAGCACAGATACGCAGTATTTT
TRBJ1-4 | NA | TRBV25-1 | TRBD1 | CASSRQGLIEKLFF | TGTGCCAGCAGTAGACAGGGCTTAATTGAAAAACTGTTTTTT
TRBJ1-5 | NA | TRBV10-3 | NA | CAISESDGFYSNQPQHF | TGTGCCATCAGTGAGTCTGACGGATTTTATAGCAATCAGCCCCAGCATTTT
TRBJ1-6 | NA | TRBV6-5 | TRBD1 | CASSYAQGATSPLHF | TGTGCCAGCAGTTACGCCCAGGGGGCAACTTCACCCCTCCACTTT
TRBJ1-3 | NA | TRBV5-1 | TRBD1 | CASSQGTVGNTIYF | TGCGCCAGCAGCCAGGGGACAGTTGGAAACACCATATATTTT
TRBJ2-7 | NA | TRBV7-2 | TRBD2 | CASSLVAGVDEQYF | TGTGCCAGCAGCTTAGTAGCGGGAGTTGACGAGCAGTACTTC
TRBJ2-5 | NA | TRBV7-3 | NA | CASSFGTHQETQYF | TGTGCCAGCAGCTTCGGTACCCACCAAGAGACCCAGTACTTC
TRBJ2-7 | NA | TRBV7-9 | TRBD1 | CASSLGTGKKSYEQYF | TGTGCCAGCAGCCTGGGGACAGGGAAGAAGTCCTACGAGCAGTACTTC
TRBJ1-5 | NA | TRBV6-6 | NA | CASRRQVGNQPQHF | TGTGCCAGCAGAAGACAGGTTGGCAATCAGCCCCAGCATTTT
TRBJ1-1 | once | TRBV4-3 | TRBD1 | CASSQEVGRGLEAFF | TGCGCCAGCAGCCAAGAAGTGGGCAGGGGGTTGGAGGCTTTCTTT
TRBJ2-7 | NA | TRBV2 | NA | CAIEGPFTSYEQYF | TGTGCCATCGAAGGACCGTTTACATCCTACGAGCAGTACTTC
TRBJ1-2 | NA | TRBV6-6 | TRBD1 | CASSDTGGYGYTF | TGTGCCAGCAGTGACACAGGGGGTTATGGCTACACCTTC
TRBJ2-1 | NA | TRBV5-5 | TRBD2 | CASSLTSGPPYNEQFF | TGTGCCAGCAGCTTGACTAGCGGTCCCCCTTACAATGAGCAGTTCTTC
TRBJ2-1 | few | TRBV7-9 | NA | CASSFPGSDEQFF | TGTGCCAGCAGCTTCCCGGGATCGGATGAGCAGTTCTTC
TRBJ1-1 | NA | TRBV11-3 | NA | CASSSSGTQAFF | TGTGCCAGCAGCTCATCCGGGACCCAAGCTTTCTTT
TRBJ1-2 | NA | TRBV7-9 | NA | CASSLPHWTAGYTF | TGTGCCAGCAGCTTACCCCACTGGACAGCGGGCTACACCTTC
TRBJ2-3 | NA | TRBV5-4 | TRBD2 | CASSPGTSGRARKTDTQYF | TGTGCCAGCAGCCCCGGGACTAGCGGGAGGGCTAGAAAAACAGATACGCAGTATTTT
TRBJ2-5 | NA | TRBV20-1 | NA | CSAPRGETQYF | TGCAGTGCACCACGGGGGGAGACCCAGTACTTC
TRBJ1-1 | NA | TRBV25-1 | NA | CASSVRVGDTEAFF | TGTGCCAGCAGTGTCAGGGTAGGTGACACTGAAGCTTTCTTT
TRBJ1-6 | NA | TRBV10-3 | NA | CAISEVGRGPLHF | TGTGCCATCAGCGAGGTGGGGCGGGGACCCCTCCACTTT
TRBJ2-3 | once | TRBV4-3 | NA | CASSPGRLDTQYF | TGCGCCAGCAGCCCTGGGAGATTGGATACGCAGTATTTT
TRBJ1-5 | NA | TRBV7-2 | NA | CASSLVFGSNQPQHF | TGTGCCAGCAGCTTAGTATTTGGCAGCAATCAGCCCCAGCATTTT
TRBJ2-5 | NA | TRBV7-2 | NA | CASSLGTFKQETQYF | TGTGCCAGCAGCTTAGGGACTTTTAAACAAGAGACCCAGTACTTC